Given below is one TCR beta chain in context. This receptor's antigen is unknown. No much larger clone is present one base from it, and per-base qualities are unavailable. RNA was extracted using the RNeasy kit, and about 0.45 to 1 microgram was reverse transcribed with random hexamers. TCR beta CDR3 regions were amplified with the immunoSEQ multiplex PCR assay covering 54 Vbeta and 13 Jbeta segments. PCR amplification bias was corrected by using a synthetic template baseline for primer optimization and computational correction. As for the original processing: Reads were assigned to V, D and J genes according to IMGT and analyzed in immunoSEQ Analyzer, with only productive sequences retained. Clonality was calculated as one minus the Shannon entropy normalized by log2 of the number of productive unique sequences. For each patient and control, public and private clones were evaluated within the 100 most prevalent clones. A clone was defined as Susac-specific if it was absent from the healthy and MS cohorts, from 1052 published viral clones and from other ImmuneACCESS disease sequences. Clones were called with MiXCR by TCRdb after fastp trimmed the public reads at Q25, and only in-frame beta chains were retained. Rows with a matching CDR3 protein are joined into one entry that keeps the most common DNA and genes. TCRdb's processing, not the authors' own work, is the source of the V and J calls. The sample includes 84,000 or so distinct CDR3 sequences, with more than 85% observed a single time. Roughly 0.5% of the sample goes to the ten largest clones.

Relative to germline, V is 1 base shorter and J is 6 bases shorter, with 16 bases between their ends. From its cysteine to its phenylalanine, the CDR3 spans 16 amino acids. Of all the DNA, just the CDR3 is kept, 48 bases in frame from base 1. Taken from the germline V gene, the CDR1 and CDR2 loops are SGHVS and FQNEAQ. This entry is derived from a study of CD8 T cells in Susac syndrome (dated by TCRdb to the late 2010s). Study-level background: Of the Susac syndrome patients who were sequenced, 8 or 9 were in clinical remission while 5 or 6 had clinically active disease. Susac syndrome patients were therapy-naive, on corticosteroids (some also receiving IVIg), or on IVIg alone at blood withdrawal. Whether CD8+ T cell activation and differentiation in Susac syndrome was antigen driven was tested using repertoire sequencing. The study compared CD8+ T cell repertoire clonality among 12 healthy donors, 14 Susac syndrome patients and fewer than 19 multiple sclerosis patients.

Peripheral blood CD8+ and CD4+ T cells from healthy donors, Susac syndrome patients and multiple sclerosis patients were profiled by high-throughput TCR beta sequencing. The Susac syndrome patients fulfilled recently defined diagnostic criteria for definite or probable disease. Bulk CD8+ and CD4+ T cells were purified by magnetic negative isolation, whereas CD8+ TEMRA cells were enriched by FACS. Blood was drawn into EDTA tubes, processed within 24 hours, and PBMCs were isolated by density gradient centrifugation. PBMCs destined for TCR sequencing were cryopreserved in liquid nitrogen and later thawed in a 37 °C water bath. The sorted or isolated CD4+, CD8+ and CD8+ TEMRA cells had a purity of 90% or higher. What the research found in general, with its limitations: Some 15 and five Susac-specific public clones were found in the total CD8+ and CD8+ TEMRA repertoires, respectively. The study acknowledged that relatively few individuals were included in the TCR sequencing and HLA analysis. Clonal expansion was seen in Susac syndrome CD8+ repertoires, peaking in CD8+ TEMRA cells and being greater in clinically active patients than in remitting ones.

The chain is assembled from TRBV7-8 and TRBJ2-1; the best D guess is TRBD2, with 5 bases matching. This receptor was taken from a human donor with Susac syndrome. Material for sequencing was CD8+ T cells from PBMCs. The CDR3 reads as follows: CASSLDVSGLANEQFF. The DNA sequence reads TGTGCCAGCAGCTTAGACGTATCGGGTCTAGCCAATGAGCAGTTCTTC. When the CDR3 is completed using the reference TRBV7-8 and TRBJ2-1 genes on either side, the full variable domain is GAGVSQSPRYKVAKRGQDVALRCDPISGHVSLFWYQQALGQGPEFLTYFQNEAQLDKSGLPSDRFFAERPEGSVSTLKIQRTQQEDSAVYLCASSLDVSGLANEQFFGPGTRLTVL.